The 22 T cell receptor beta chains listed next were all sequenced from one sample in a study of siplizumab effects on memory and regulatory T cells. The data were produced by immunoSEQ multiplex PCR, yet TCRdb's version contains in-frame clones alone and is incomplete. Of about 100,000 clones in the sample, about nine tenths are singletons; the top ten hold approximately 0.15%. Sequenced input: CD4+ T cells sorted from blood. These receptors all stem from a human donor in good health.

The chain employs TRBV28 and TRBJ2-1; D call uncertain. Trimming took 3 bases from V and 5 from J, leaving 5 bases between them. This CDR3 contains 12 residues. CDR1 and CDR2 from the germline V gene are MDHEN and SYDVKM. DNA of the CDR3: TGTGCCAGCAGTTTTATCCACAATGAGCAGTTCTTC. Translating it yields CASSFIHNEQFF.

The chain couples TRBV4-2 to TRBJ2-5; D assignment may be TRBD1 or TRBD2 (5 bases each). The CDR3 sequence is 18 residues long. CDR1 and CDR2 from the germline V gene are LGHNA and YNFKEQ. Trimming removed 0 bases at V and 5 bases at J, with 22 bases between. This chain's CDR3 is CASSQERGVGVSWETQYF. CDR3 nucleotides: TGTGCCAGCAGCCAAGAAAGAGGGGTAGGGGTGAGTTGGGAGACCCAGTACTTC.

The chain has TRBV18 and TRBJ1-1, with D uncertain. V dropped 2 bases and J dropped 4 bases, with 11 bases sitting between them. Per germline, CDR1 KGHSH and CDR2 LQKENI. The CDR3 has 14 residues. This chain's CDR3 is CASSPWSSSTEAFF. In DNA, the CDR3 is TGTGCCAGCTCACCATGGTCCAGCAGCACTGAAGCTTTCTTT.

The chain carries TRBV29-1 and TRBJ1-1; the D gene is possibly TRBD1 (6 bases). V lost 3 bases and J 4 bases, leaving 9 bases between the germline ends. In germline, CDR1 is SQVTM, CDR2 ANQGSEA. The CDR3 totals 12 residues. Written as DNA, the CDR3 is TGCAGCGTTGACGGAGGGGGCACTGAAGCTTTCTTT. Translated: CSVDGGGTEAFF.

J is TRBJ2-3 and V is TRBV4-1; 8 bases align to TRBD2. Germline V gives CDR1 MGHRA, CDR2 YSYEKL. V shed 5 bases, J shed 6 bases, and the junction held 16 bases outside the gene matches. This CDR3 is 17 amino acids long. The CDR3 reads CASSYNVLGLVSDTQYF. The DNA for the CDR3 is TGCGCCAGCAGCTATAATGTATTGGGACTAGTTTCGGATACGCAGTATTTT.

The chain carries TRBV27 and TRBJ2-7; D might be TRBD1 or TRBD2, each matching 5 bases. This CDR3 comprises 19 residues. Looked up from germline, CDR1 is MNHEY and CDR2 is SMNVEV (reference sequence). V lost 6 bases and J 4 bases, leaving 31 bases between the germline ends. The CDR3 bases are TGTGCCAGCAGCCAGACACCACCGACGAGGGGCGGTTATCGGTACGAGCAGTACTTC. This encodes CASSQTPPTRGGYRYEQYF.

The gene calls are TRBV7-9 and TRBJ1-2, with TRBD1 identical over 9 bases. V shed 4 bases and J 5 bases; nucleotides not matched to a gene: 8. CDR1 is SEHNR and CDR2 is FQNEAQ in the germline V gene (reference sequence). CDR3 length: 15 residues. The CDR3 region is CASSSPGQGEYGYTF. The DNA of the CDR3 is TGTGCCAGCAGCTCGCCGGGACAGGGCGAGTATGGCTACACCTTC.

The rearrangement joins TRBV23-1 to TRBJ1-1; TRBD1 is a possible D gene (6 bases). TRBV23-1 has ORF status, its function being uncertain. CDR3 length: 10 residues. Trimming stripped 6 bases from V and 10 bases from J, with 9 bases between. For the CDR3, the DNA is TGCGCCAGCAGGTCAGGGGTAGCTTTCTTT. Residues: CASRSGVAFF.

V is TRBV9 and J is TRBJ2-3; perhaps TRBD1 as D (6 bases). Germline V gives CDR1 SGDLS, CDR2 YYNGEE. The V gene lost 3 bases and the J gene lost 5 bases, with 19 bases spanning the gap. The CDR3 extends over 16 amino acids. The CDR3, as DNA: TGTGCCAGCAGCGACCACAGGGCTCGCTTGGGAGATACGCAGTATTTT. Its translation is CASSDHRARLGDTQYF.

The rearrangement links TRBV9 to TRBJ1-2, with 7 bases lining up with TRBD1. The CDR3 covers 13 residues. V was clipped by 1 base and J by 7 bases; unmatched bases: 4. CDR1 and CDR2 (germline): SGDLS, YYNGEE. CDR3 region: CASSVIGGFGYTF. CDR3 DNA: TGTGCCAGCAGCGTAATAGGGGGCTTTGGCTACACCTTC.

This clone occurred a few times. Within the sample, other DNA sequences also encode this same CDR3. The V gene is TRBV7-9, the J gene TRBJ1-1; D is uncertain. The germline gives CDR1 SEHNR, CDR2 FQNEAQ (reference sequence). This CDR3 contains 12 residues. V dropped 5 bases and J dropped 4 bases, with 8 bases sitting between them. The CDR3 reads CASSLASTEAFF. CDR3 sequence (DNA): TGTGCCAGCAGCCTCGCCAGCACTGAAGCTTTCTTT.

The chain joins TRBV6-5 to TRBJ1-2; possible D gene TRBD1, 5 bases. With 5 bases removed from V and 5 bases from J, the gap between germline ends came to 15 bases. Per the germline V gene, CDR1 is MNHEY and CDR2 is SVGAGI. This CDR3 contains 14 residues. CDR3 residues: CASSQIHGAYGYTF. CDR3 nucleotides: TGTGCCAGCAGTCAGATTCACGGGGCTTATGGCTACACCTTC.

J is TRBJ2-5 and V is TRBV6-5, with D unresolved. V was pared by 6 bases and J by 0 bases, with 2 bases between. Germline CDR1 MNHEY, CDR2 SVGAGI. This CDR3 spans 11 amino acids. CDR3 nucleotide sequence: TGTGCCAGCAGGGACCAAGAGACCCAGTACTTC. It yields the protein CASRDQETQYF.

The CDR3, as DNA: TGTGCCAGCACCACAGCTACGGGCGGCCAGGAAAAACTGTTTTTT. Amino acids: CASTTATGGQEKLFF. The chain carries TRBV7-9 and TRBJ1-4; unclear D gene. Germline CDR1 is SEHNR and CDR2 is FQNEAQ (reference sequence). The V gene lost 7 bases and the J gene lost 8 bases, with 20 bases spanning the gap. The CDR3 runs 15 residues.

This clone showed up just once. The chain recombines TRBV7-3 with TRBJ2-3, with D tentatively TRBD1 or TRBD2 (5 bases each). This CDR3 region has 13 residues. V lost 5 bases to trimming and J lost 2 bases, with 8 bases between them. CDR1 and CDR2 from the germline V gene are SGHTA and FQGTGA. DNA of the CDR3: TGTGCCAGCAGCCGGGGCCTCACAGATACGCAGTATTTT. Encoded protein: CASSRGLTDTQYF.

The chain combines TRBV6-1 with TRBJ1-1; D is possibly TRBD1 (6 bases). With 3 bases removed from V and 0 bases from J, the gap between germline ends came to 17 bases. This CDR3 comprises 17 residues. CDR1 is MNHNS, CDR2 SASEGT, per germline. CDR3 residues: CASSEWDTIPVNTEAFF. The DNA of the CDR3 is TGTGCCAGCAGTGAGTGGGACACGATTCCCGTGAACACTGAAGCTTTCTTT.

The chain carries TRBV4-1 and TRBJ2-7, with D possibly being TRBD2 (5 bases). Germline V CDR1 and CDR2: MGHRA, YSYEKL. Trimming shortened V by 4 bases and J by 6 bases, and 16 bases separated the two germline ends. This CDR3 has 14 residues. CDR3 in amino acids: CASSRAGGVAEQYF. The CDR3 coding sequence is TGCGCCAGCAGCCGGGCGGGTGGGGTCGCCGAGCAGTACTTC.

The chain has TRBV19 and TRBJ2-1; no clear D. The germline V gene has CDR1 LNHDA and CDR2 SQIVND (reference sequence). V gave up 6 bases and J gave up 0 bases, with 15 bases separating them. This CDR3 has 16 residues. The CDR3 sequence: CASSNLGLSSYNEQFF. In DNA form, the CDR3 reads TGTGCCAGTAGCAATCTCGGCCTTAGCTCCTACAATGAGCAGTTCTTC.

The chain recombines TRBV6-1 with TRBJ2-1, with D possibly being TRBD1 or TRBD2 (6 bases each). Germline CDR1 is MNHNS and CDR2 is SASEGT. Trimming took 7 bases from V and 8 from J, leaving 21 bases between them. The CDR3 contains 15 residues. The CDR3 sequence: CASTTGRGGTDEQFF. CDR3 DNA: TGTGCCAGCACGACGGGCAGGGGAGGTACGGATGAGCAGTTCTTC.

The CDR3 spells CASSQGAGRSGNTIYF. The CDR3, as DNA: TGCGCCAGCAGCCAAGGAGCAGGCCGCTCTGGAAACACCATATATTTT. The rearrangement uses TRBV4-1 and TRBJ1-3; no firm D call. Between the trimmed V and J ends, which lost 1 base and 0 bases, there was a span of 10 bases. CDR3 length: 16 residues. Germline V gene sequence: CDR1 MGHRA, CDR2 YSYEKL.

The chain joins TRBV30 to TRBJ1-2; D not resolved. The CDR3 has 12 residues. Germline CDR1 GTSNPN, CDR2 SVGIG (reference sequence). Trimming shortened V by 8 bases and J by 6 bases, and 16 bases separated the two germline ends. The CDR3 reads CARPGVGDGYTF. CDR3 bases: TGTGCCCGCCCCGGGGTGGGCGATGGCTACACCTTC.

This chain joins TRBV18 and TRBJ2-5; D could derive from TRBD1 or TRBD2 (5 bases each). The V end was cut by 1 base, the J end by 10 bases, with 19 bases between. The CDR3 loop spans 15 amino acids. Germline values: CDR1 KGHSH, CDR2 LQKENI. CDR3 sequence (DNA): TGTGCCAGCTCACCACGTCGGGGCCCCACCGAGGACCAGTACTTC. This encodes CASSPRRGPTEDQYF. Supplemented by reference TRBV18 and TRBJ2-5, the full variable domain reads NAGVMQNPRHLVRRRGQEARLRCSPMKGHSHVYWYRQLPEEGLKFMVYLQKENIIDESGMPKERFSAEFPKEGPSILRIQQVVRGDSAAYFCASSPRRGPTEDQYFGPGTRLLVL.